This T cell receptor (beta chain) was identified during a study of blood T cell repertoires in COVID-19. About the research overall: Acute and convalescent COVID-19 specimens originated in the United States, Italy and Spain. T cells, B-cell-depleted T cells, or PBMCs provided the cDNA or gDNA that served as material.

The CDR3 covers 12 residues. Trimming took 4 bases from V and 10 from J; bases not matched to a gene: 3. CDR1 is SGHRS and CDR2 is YFSETQ in the germline V gene. Authors' data handling: Estimation of nucleated cell counts was performed using reference gene primer amplification. Using immunoSEQ multiplex PCR, the repertoire was profiled, and TCRdb retains in-frame clones only, with some absent. Clonal size and the V and J genes are those of that table, whereas D and trimming came from the DNA. The sample has more than 95,000 clones, more than 80% seen once. V gene TRBV5-1 combines with J gene TRBJ1-2; 11 bases line up with TRBD1. The clonotype originates from a man between 60 and 70 years old with acute or convalescent COVID-19. The sample comprised peripheral blood. CDR3 sequence (DNA): TGCGCCAGCAGCCCGGGACAGGGGGACTACACCTTC. Translated: CASSPGQGDYTF.